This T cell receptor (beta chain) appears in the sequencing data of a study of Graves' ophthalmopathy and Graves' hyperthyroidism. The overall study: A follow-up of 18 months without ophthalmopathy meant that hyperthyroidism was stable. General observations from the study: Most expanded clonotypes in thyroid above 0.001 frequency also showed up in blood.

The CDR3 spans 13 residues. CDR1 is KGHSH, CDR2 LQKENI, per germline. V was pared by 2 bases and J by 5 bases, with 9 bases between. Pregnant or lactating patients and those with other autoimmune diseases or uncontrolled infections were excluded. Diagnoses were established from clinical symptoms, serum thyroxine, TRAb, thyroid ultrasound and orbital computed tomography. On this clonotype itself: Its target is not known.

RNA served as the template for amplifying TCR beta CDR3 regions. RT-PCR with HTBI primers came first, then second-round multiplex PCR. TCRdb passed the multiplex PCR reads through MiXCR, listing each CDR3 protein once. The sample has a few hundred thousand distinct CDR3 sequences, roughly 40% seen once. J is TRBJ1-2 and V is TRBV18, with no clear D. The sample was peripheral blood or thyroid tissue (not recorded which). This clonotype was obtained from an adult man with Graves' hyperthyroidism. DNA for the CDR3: TGTGCCAGCTCACCAGAGACTGAGTATGGCTACACCTTC. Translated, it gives CASSPETEYGYTF. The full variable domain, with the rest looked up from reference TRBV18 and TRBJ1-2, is NAGVMQNPRHLVRRRGQEARLRCSPMKGHSHVYWYRQLPEEGLKFMVYLQKENIIDESGMPKERFSAEFPKEGPSILRIQQVVRGDSAAYFCASSPETEYGYTFGSGTRLTVV.